The T cell receptor beta chain described here comes from a study of PD-L1 blockade in urothelial cancer. About the study: Prior chemotherapy regimens per patient numbered 0 to 3.

This clone was seen a single time. Time point of the sample: pretreatment peripheral blood. Patients' cancers were locally advanced or metastatic urothelial carcinomas. Libraries were prepared by immunoSEQ multiplex PCR; TCRdb keeps only in-frame clonotypes and omits some of them. The sample yields 40,000 or so clones, about nine tenths seen once. Trimming removed 7 bases from V and 9 bases from J, with 14 bases in between. Germline loops: CDR1 SNHLY, CDR2 FYNNEI. The CDR3 extends over 12 amino acids. This specimen consisted of PBMCs, obtained around atezolizumab (anti-PD-L1) treatment. This TCR was sampled from an older woman with urothelial cancer. The gene calls are TRBV2 and TRBJ2-3, with D possibly TRBD2 on 5 matching bases. CDR3 in amino acids: CASTGQRKTQYF. The CDR3, as DNA: TGTGCCAGCACGGGTCAGCGGAAGACGCAGTATTTT.